By proportion, the clone carrying this TCR beta chain is medium-sized. The antigen remains unidentified. Study conclusions and caveats: Larger-cohort validation covered only one TCR beta V-J rearrangement. Tumor memory CD4+ T cell TCR gene usage clustered with blood and lymph node memory CD4+ cells and lymph node naive CD4+ cells. Greatest tumor Treg TCR overlap was with tumor naive CD4+ cells.

Germline CDR1 reads SNHLY; CDR2 reads FYNNEI. CDR3 length equals 13 residues. V gave up 1 base and J gave up 2 bases, with 3 bases separating them. Tregs were sorted as CD4+CD25+CD127-/low cells. Semi-nested PCR with Nested Universal Primer A followed constant-region reverse priming of full-length variable regions. Each CDR3 protein is one row after TCRdb ran MiXCR on the 5' RACE reads. The sample contains 10,000 or so distinct CDR3 sequences, 30% to 40% of which appear only once. The V and J genes are TRBV2 and TRBJ2-4; D ambiguous. Source material: Tregs sorted from blood. The clonotype was recovered from a female donor with breast cancer. In nucleotides, the CDR3 is TGTGCCAGCAGTGAAGGGACCAAAAACATTCAGTACTTC. This translates into CASSEGTKNIQYF.